This TCR beta chain was sequenced during a study of Graves' ophthalmopathy and Graves' hyperthyroidism. RNA transcripts provided the template for amplifying TCR beta CDR3 regions. The library came from an HTBI-primed first-round RT-PCR and a second-round multiplex PCR. TCRdb re-analysed the multiplex PCR reads in MiXCR, keeping a single row per CDR3 protein. The sample includes approximately 460,000 distinct CDR3 sequences, 13% to 15% of them seen just once. CDR1 DFQATT and CDR2 SNEGSKA come from the germline V gene (reference sequence). V lost 6 bases, J lost 3 bases, and 8 bases stayed unmatched. CDR3 length: 13 residues. This clonotype was recorded many times.

Sequences were obtained from blood. This receptor was taken from a woman in her 30s with Graves' ophthalmopathy. The chain recombines TRBV20-1 with TRBJ2-7; TRBD1 agrees at 7 bases. In DNA form, the CDR3 reads TGCAGTGCCCAGGACAGGACAATCTACGAGCAGTACTTC. It is translated as CSAQDRTIYEQYF.